What follows are 2 T cell receptor beta chains derived from one specimen sequenced in a study of chemoradiotherapy in HPV16-positive cancers. TCRdb's table, derived via immunoSEQ multiplex PCR, lists solely in-frame clones and lacks some. Of tens of thousands of clones detected, roughly three quarters appear once; the ten largest clones hold around 5.2%. Specimen: blood, collected from a patient who underwent chemoradiotherapy. All receptors derive from a human donor with HPV-associated anogenital cancer.

This clone turned up a few times. V and J are TRBV20-1 and TRBJ1-2; D ambiguous. The CDR3 is 10 residues long. Trimming shortened V by 0 bases and J by 8 bases, and 4 bases separated the two germline ends. Germline V gene data show CDR1 as DFQATT and CDR2 as SNEGSKA (reference sequence). The CDR3 reads CSAREGGYTF. CDR3 coding DNA: TGCAGTGCTAGAGAGGGAGGCTACACCTTC.

V usage is TRBV6-6 and J usage is TRBJ1-2, with unresolved D. The CDR3 loop spans 10 amino acids. Trimming shortened V by 6 bases and J by 10 bases, and 9 bases separated the two germline ends. The germline V gene encodes CDR1 MNHNY and CDR2 SVGAGI (reference sequence). Written as DNA, the CDR3 is TGTGCCAGCAGCCGTAACTTCTACACCTTC. Protein product: CASSRNFYTF.